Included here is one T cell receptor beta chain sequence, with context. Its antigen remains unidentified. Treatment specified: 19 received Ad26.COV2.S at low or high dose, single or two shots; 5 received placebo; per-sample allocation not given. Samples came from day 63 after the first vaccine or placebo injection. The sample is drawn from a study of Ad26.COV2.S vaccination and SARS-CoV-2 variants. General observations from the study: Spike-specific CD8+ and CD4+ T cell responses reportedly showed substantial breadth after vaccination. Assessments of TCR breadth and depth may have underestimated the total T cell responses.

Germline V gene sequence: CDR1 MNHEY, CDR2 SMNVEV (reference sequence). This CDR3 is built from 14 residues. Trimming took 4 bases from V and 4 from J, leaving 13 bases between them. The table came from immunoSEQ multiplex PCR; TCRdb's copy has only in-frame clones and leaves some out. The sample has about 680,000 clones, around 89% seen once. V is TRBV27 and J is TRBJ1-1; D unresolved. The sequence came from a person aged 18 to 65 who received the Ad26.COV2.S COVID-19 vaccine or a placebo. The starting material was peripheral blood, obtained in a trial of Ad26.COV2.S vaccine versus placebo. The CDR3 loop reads CASSWLGIGTEAFF. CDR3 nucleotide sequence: TGTGCCAGCAGTTGGCTTGGGATTGGCACTGAAGCTTTCTTT.